The 23 T cell receptor beta chains below come from one sample, sequenced in a study of blood T cell repertoires in COVID-19. The method was immunoSEQ multiplex PCR; TCRdb's version includes in-frame clones alone and lacks a portion of them. The top ten clones hold about 2.5% of a sample with under 250,000 clones, over 65% of them seen once. Specimen: peripheral blood. The receptors shown here come from a woman between 65 and 79 years old with active or convalescent COVID-19.

This clone has a handful of counts. The chain joins TRBV27 to TRBJ2-7; 9 bases fit TRBD2. The CDR3 is made up of 16 amino acids. From germline, CDR1 is MNHEY and CDR2 SMNVEV (reference sequence). Trimming took 3 bases from V and 3 from J; bases not matched to a gene: 9. DNA for the CDR3: TGTGCCAGCAGTTTTGGTTCGCGGGGGGGACGCTACGAGCAGTACTTC. It is translated as CASSFGSRGGRYEQYF.

This rearrangement joins TRBV19 to TRBJ1-1; maybe TRBD1 (6 bases). Germline lookup yields CDR1 LNHDA and CDR2 SQIVND (reference sequence). The CDR3 has 13 residues. V shed 5 bases and J shed 0 bases, with 7 bases lying between them. The CDR3 protein is CASSGQLNTEAFF. The CDR3, as DNA: TGTGCCAGTAGTGGACAGTTGAACACTGAAGCTTTCTTT.

CDR3 sequence: CASSFQDNYGYTF. As DNA, the CDR3 is TGTGCCAGCAGTTTTCAGGATAACTATGGCTACACCTTC. The V and J genes are TRBV27 and TRBJ1-2; no reliable D call. Germline CDR1 reads MNHEY; CDR2 reads SMNVEV (reference sequence). Trimming took off 3 bases at V and 1 base at J, with 6 bases between the two ends. This CDR3 has 13 amino acids.

The V and J genes are TRBV3-1 (or the pseudogene TRBV3-2) and TRBJ1-2; 7 nucleotides match TRBD1. The CDR3 consists of 16 residues. CDR1 and CDR2 (germline): LGHDT, YNNKEL (reference sequence). V lost 1 base and J lost 2; bases outside the gene matches: 7. This CDR3 is CASSQVSGTVNYGYTF. Here the CDR3 DNA reads TGTGCCAGCAGCCAAGTTTCTGGGACAGTAAACTATGGCTACACCTTC.

The V call is TRBV5-1, the J call TRBJ1-1; D gene unclear. Trimming shortened V by 2 bases and J by 1 base, and 6 bases separated the two germline ends. The CDR3 totals 13 residues. The V gene's germline CDR1 is SGHRS and CDR2 YFSETQ. CDR3 loop: CASSLTENTEAFF. The CDR3 region has the DNA TGCGCCAGCAGCTTAACAGAGAACACTGAAGCTTTCTTT.

The chain employs TRBV3-1 (or the pseudogene TRBV3-2) and TRBJ2-2; 7 bases align to TRBD2. The germline V gene encodes CDR1 LGHDT and CDR2 YNNKEL (reference sequence). The CDR3 is 16 residues long. V was clipped by 4 bases and J by 1 base; unmatched bases: 6. The CDR3 sequence: CASSPRGGGNTGELFF. The DNA of the CDR3 is TGTGCCAGCAGCCCTAGGGGCGGGGGGAACACCGGGGAGCTGTTTTTT.

The chain is built from TRBV28 and TRBJ2-7; tentative D call: TRBD1 (6 bases). The CDR3 spans 15 residues. V was cut by 6 bases and J by 1 base, with 16 bases left in between. In germline, CDR1 is MDHEN, CDR2 SYDVKM. The CDR3 DNA follows: TGTGCCAGCAGAGCCGTAGGGGGAGTGTCCTACGAGCAGTACTTC. This translates into CASRAVGGVSYEQYF.

The chain uses TRBV11-3 and TRBJ2-7, with 7 bases fitting TRBD2. Germline CDR1 and CDR2: SGHNT and YENEEA. The CDR3 has 13 amino acids. V shed 5 bases, J shed 6 bases, and the junction held 7 bases outside the gene matches. The CDR3 sequence is CASSITSDGEQYF. The DNA for the CDR3 is TGTGCCAGCAGCATCACTAGCGACGGCGAGCAGTACTTC.

CDR3 sequence reads: CASSRELAPYEQYF. The CDR3 nucleotides read TGTGCCAGCAGCCGGGAATTGGCCCCCTACGAGCAGTACTTC. The rearrangement joins TRBV7-9 to TRBJ2-7, with TRBD2 as a possible D gene (5 bases). The CDR3 extends over 14 amino acids. V lost 5 bases, J lost 2 bases, and 13 bases lay in between. Germline CDR1 SEHNR, CDR2 FQNEAQ (reference sequence).

The chain's CDR3 is CASSGQGDYGYTF. The CDR3 nucleotides are TGTGCCAGCTCAGGACAGGGGGACTATGGCTACACCTTC. This rearrangement joins TRBV18 to TRBJ1-2; 10 bases align to TRBD1. This CDR3 is built from 13 residues. Trimming cost V 5 bases and J 3 bases; bases outside gene matches: 0. Germline loops: CDR1 KGHSH, CDR2 LQKENI.

This chain connects TRBV3-1 (or the pseudogene TRBV3-2) to TRBJ2-3, with a possible D match to TRBD2 (6 bases). There are 18 residues in the CDR3. The V gene lost 0 bases and the J gene lost 0 bases, with 16 bases spanning the gap. Germline CDR1 is LGHDT and CDR2 is YNNKEL (reference sequence). CDR3 nucleotide sequence: TGTGCCAGCAGCCAAGACCCGCGCGGGGCTGGTAGCACAGATACGCAGTATTTT. Translating gives CASSQDPRGAGSTDTQYF.

The table lists this clone with a few counts. This chain connects TRBV6-1 to TRBJ1-1, with 7 bases aligning to TRBD1. V lost 2 bases, J lost 6 bases, and 3 bases stayed unmatched. The CDR3 covers 13 residues. The germline gives CDR1 MNHNS, CDR2 SASEGT. CDR3 DNA: TGTGCCAGCAGTGAATTACAGGGGCCTGAAGCTTTCTTT. Translation: CASSELQGPEAFF.

The chain combines TRBV25-1 with TRBJ1-2; D is uncertain. The germline V gene has CDR1 MGHDK and CDR2 SYGVNS. The germline V and J ends were trimmed by 5 bases and 7 bases, with 11 bases remaining between them. This CDR3 region has 12 residues. CDR3 coding DNA: TGTGCCAGCAGTCCTGACACTCGTGGCTACACCTTC. The encoded protein is CASSPDTRGYTF.

This chain links TRBV18 with TRBJ2-6, with D unresolved. This CDR3 comprises 17 residues. CDR1 and CDR2 (germline): KGHSH, LQKENI. Trimming removed 2 bases at V and 2 bases at J, with 13 bases between. CDR3 nucleotide sequence: TGTGCCAGCTCACCAGTTCTCGGGTATCCTGGGGCCAACGTCCTGACTTTC. Translation: CASSPVLGYPGANVLTF.

The rearrangement joins TRBV3-1 (or the pseudogene TRBV3-2) to TRBJ1-2; D possibly corresponds to TRBD1 (6 bases). CDR1 is LGHDT and CDR2 is YNNKEL in the germline V gene (reference sequence). The CDR3 spans 15 residues. The germline V and J ends were trimmed by 0 bases and 5 bases, with 13 bases remaining between them. The CDR3 DNA follows: TGTGCCAGCAGCCAAGAGTGGACAGCCGAATATGGCTACACCTTC. Translated, it gives CASSQEWTAEYGYTF.

The chain uses TRBV6-5 and TRBJ2-7; possible D gene TRBD2, 5 bases. In germline, CDR1 is MNHEY, CDR2 SVGAGI. This CDR3 has 13 residues. Between the trimmed V and J ends, which lost 0 bases and 12 bases, there was a span of 15 bases. CDR3 amino acids: CASSYSRLQAGYF. CDR3 nucleotide sequence: TGTGCCAGCAGTTACTCGAGATTGCAGGCGGGGTACTTC.

This clone was counted a single time. The V gene is TRBV6-5, the J gene TRBJ2-7; TRBD2 is a possible D gene (6 bases). The ends were cut back, 0 bases at V and 6 bases at J, with 12 bases in the middle. This CDR3 is 14 amino acids long. In germline, CDR1 is MNHEY, CDR2 SVGAGI. Written as DNA, the CDR3 is TGTGCCAGCAGTTACTCTTTCGGGAGCGCCGAGCAGTACTTC. This translates into CASSYSFGSAEQYF.

This chain uses TRBV3-1 (or the pseudogene TRBV3-2) with TRBJ1-4; D unresolved. Trimming pared 0 bases from V and 8 bases from J, leaving 7 bases between. The CDR3 has 13 amino acids. CDR1 is LGHDT, CDR2 YNNKEL, per germline (reference sequence). CDR3 DNA: TGTGCCAGCAGCCAAGACTCCGAGGAAAAACTGTTTTTT. Its protein is CASSQDSEEKLFF.

The rearrangement links TRBV27 to TRBJ1-2; 9 nucleotides line up with TRBD1. CDR1 is MNHEY and CDR2 is SMNVEV in the germline V gene (reference sequence). The CDR3 spans 14 residues. V lost 3 bases and J lost 4; bases outside the gene matches: 3. CDR3 region: CASSFTGQGYGYTF. The DNA of the CDR3 is TGTGCCAGCAGTTTCACGGGACAGGGCTATGGCTACACCTTC.

This chain joins TRBV19 and TRBJ1-5; D gene uncertain. Deletions cut 1 base from V and 5 bases from J, with 12 bases between. The CDR3 totals 15 residues. The germline V gene has CDR1 LNHDA and CDR2 SQIVND (reference sequence). The CDR3 DNA reads as TGTGCCAGTAGTATAGGACAATGGCTGCATCAGCCCCAGCATTTT. Residues: CASSIGQWLHQPQHF.

This sequence joins TRBV2 and TRBJ1-2; D may be TRBD1 (6 bases). The germline gives CDR1 SNHLY, CDR2 FYNNEI. The CDR3 sequence is 13 residues long. V dropped 11 bases and J dropped 0 bases, with 13 bases sitting between them. The CDR3 DNA reads as TGTGCCCGGAGGGAGGGGGCTAACTATGGCTACACCTTC. This gives the protein CARREGANYGYTF.

This chain connects TRBV15 to TRBJ2-1; 10 positions agree with TRBD2. The V and J ends lost 3 bases and 4 bases, in that order; junction bases with no gene match: 3. Germline lookup yields CDR1 LNHNV and CDR2 YYDKDF (reference sequence). The CDR3 contains 15 residues. For the CDR3, the DNA is TGTGCCACCAGCAGTAGGACTAGCGGATACAATGAGCAGTTCTTC. Translated: CATSSRTSGYNEQFF.

This clone appeared a single time. This chain joins TRBV30 and TRBJ2-1, with 9 bases that match TRBD2. CDR3 length equals 14 residues. The germline V gene has CDR1 GTSNPN and CDR2 SVGIG (reference sequence). Germline trimming cut 0 bases from V and 12 bases from J; bases unmatched to any gene: 9. The CDR3 region has the DNA TGTGCCTGGAGTGTAGCGGGAGGTACAGTAAGGCAGTTCTTC. Its translation is CAWSVAGGTVRQFF.